These 11 T cell receptor beta chains were sequenced from one sample in a study of shared T cell receptors in the human thymus. Sequencing used immunoSEQ multiplex PCR; TCRdb keeps in-frame clones, though not all of them. Of approximately 730,000 clones detected, 70% to 90% appear once; the ten largest clones hold around 0.0099%. This sample was shared with a second study, whose subject was human thymus T cells.

Sequencing was carried out using thymocytes. Receptor source: a girl under three years old with a congenital heart defect.

The chain combines TRBV7-9 with TRBJ1-1; D might be TRBD1 (5 bases). The CDR3 is 11 residues long. V lost 6 bases to trimming and J lost 3 bases, with 5 bases between them. Germline V lookup: CDR1 SEHNR, CDR2 FQNEAQ (reference sequence). CDR3 DNA: TGTGCCAGCAGGACAGACACTGAAGCTTTCTTT. Residues: CASRTDTEAFF.

In its sample, this clone was seen once. The chain links TRBV5-1 to TRBJ2-1; no clear D gene. Germline values: CDR1 SGHRS, CDR2 YFSETQ. Trimming left V 1 base short and J 0 bases short, with 17 bases between. This CDR3 is built from 18 residues. CDR3 nucleotide sequence: TGCGCCAGCAGCTTGTTAGCCCGGGTACTTTGCTCCTACAATGAGCAGTTCTTC. This encodes CASSLLARVLCSYNEQFF.

With regard to this clone: An end of the junction does not agree with germline; a read error may underlie this. The chain uses TRBV9 and TRBJ2-2; D is possibly TRBD2 (5 bases). Per germline, CDR1 SGDLS and CDR2 YYNGEE. CDR3 size: 14 residues. The CDR3 nucleotides are TGTGCCAGCATCCCACGACCCCGATTCCGGGGAGCTGTTTTT. Its protein is CASIPRPRFRGAVF.

The rearrangement joins TRBV5-1 to TRBJ2-5; TRBD2 matches at 7 bases. After removal of 0 bases from V and 4 bases from J, the junction contained 9 bases not matched to a gene. Germline V gives CDR1 SGHRS, CDR2 YFSETQ. The CDR3 is 16 amino acids. The chain's CDR3 is CASSLVPGGRRETQYF. The CDR3 DNA follows: TGCGCCAGCAGCTTGGTCCCGGGGGGTAGAAGAGAGACCCAGTACTTC.

The rearrangement uses TRBV6-1 and TRBJ1-6; no clear D gene. The ends were cut back, 2 bases at V and 6 bases at J, with 14 bases in the middle. The CDR3 sequence is 16 residues long. Looked up from germline, CDR1 is MNHNS and CDR2 is SASEGT. CDR3 sequence reads: CASSESRGQINSPLHF. In DNA form, the CDR3 reads TGTGCCAGCAGTGAAAGCCGCGGGCAGATTAATTCACCCCTCCACTTT.

CDR3 protein: CASSFLAGEPYEQYF. The CDR3 nucleotides read TGTGCCAGCAGTTTCCTAGCGGGGGAACCCTACGAGCAGTACTTC. The rearrangement joins TRBV5-6 to TRBJ2-7; 10 positions match TRBD2. This CDR3 is 15 amino acids long. CDR1 and CDR2 from the germline V gene are SGHDT and YYEEEE. The junction had 7 bases not matched to a gene; V was cut back by 5 bases and J by 2 bases.

The chain joins TRBV4-1 to TRBJ2-3; TRBD1 agrees at 7 bases. Germline CDR1 reads MGHRA; CDR2 reads YSYEKL. V was pared by 4 bases and J by 8 bases, with 12 bases of the junction left unmatched. The CDR3 consists of 15 residues. In nucleotides, the CDR3 is TGCGCCAGCAGCCCACCTAAGACAGGGTGGGGTACGCAGTATTTT. Translated, it gives CASSPPKTGWGTQYF.

V usage is TRBV28 and J usage is TRBJ1-1; D gene uncertain. There are 15 residues in the CDR3. The germline V gene has CDR1 MDHEN and CDR2 SYDVKM. V was pared by 3 bases and J by 4 bases, with 15 bases between. CDR3 sequence reads: CASSLPRHSRTEAFF. The CDR3 DNA reads as TGTGCCAGCAGTTTGCCCCGTCATTCGCGCACTGAAGCTTTCTTT. The whole variable domain, filled in from reference TRBV28 and TRBJ1-1, reads DVKVTQSSRYLVKRTGEKVFLECVQDMDHENMFWYRQDPGLGLRLIYFSYDVKMKEKGDIPEGYSVSREKKERFSLILESASTNQTSMYLCASSLPRHSRTEAFFGQGTRLTVV.

The chain couples TRBV6-1 to TRBJ1-2; the D gene is possibly TRBD1 (6 bases). Germline CDR1 reads MNHNS; CDR2 reads SASEGT. Trimming stripped 3 bases from V and 2 bases from J, with 10 bases between. The CDR3 has 14 amino acids. The chain's CDR3 is CASSDFDRNYGYTF. DNA for the CDR3: TGTGCCAGCAGTGATTTCGACAGGAACTATGGCTACACCTTC.

CDR3 residues: CASSQARGGDTDTQYF. Here the CDR3 DNA reads TGTGCCAGCAGCCAAGCGCGGGGGGGGGACACAGATACGCAGTATTTT. This chain uses TRBV14 with TRBJ2-3, with 9 bases that match TRBD2. This CDR3 comprises 16 residues. The trim removed 1 base at V and 2 bases at J, leaving 4 bases unmatched. Germline V gene lookup returns CDR1 SGHDN and CDR2 FVKESK.

This clone was observed once. This chain links TRBV11-2 with TRBJ1-1; D ambiguous. Trimming took 6 bases from V and 2 from J, leaving 16 bases between them. The CDR3 covers 15 residues. Germline CDR1 reads SGHAT; CDR2 reads FQNNGV. CDR3 protein: CASSFFVAGNTEAFF. CDR3 nucleotides: TGTGCCAGCAGTTTCTTCGTGGCGGGAAACACTGAAGCTTTCTTT.